Each of the 32 T cell receptor beta chains below was sequenced from the same sample in a study of T cells in Graves' hyperthyroidism and ophthalmopathy. RNA transcripts were the template for amplifying TCR beta CDR3 regions. When the TCR CDR3 underwent first-round RT-PCR, the HTBI primer set was used. TCRdb used MiXCR to reprocess the multiplex PCR reads, holding one entry per CDR3 protein. Of about 350,000 distinct CDR3 sequences in the sample, approximately 16% are singletons; the top ten hold roughly 19%. The source material was blood. The receptors stem from a woman aged 55-70 years with Graves' ophthalmopathy.

J is TRBJ2-7 and V is TRBV27; 15 bases are a match to TRBD2. CDR1 is MNHEY and CDR2 is SMNVEV in the germline V gene (reference sequence). The CDR3 is 14 amino acids. V dropped 10 bases and J dropped 3; count of bases not matched to a gene: 4. The chain's CDR3 is CATGLAGGLYEQYF. The CDR3 region has the DNA TGTGCCACGGGACTAGCGGGAGGTCTCTACGAGCAGTACTTC.

Remarks on this clonotype: It may be a read error: a sequence one base away is much more abundant. The chain is built from TRBV7-2 and TRBJ2-7; 7 bases map to TRBD1. The CDR3 loop spans 16 amino acids. V shed 5 bases, J shed 5 bases, and the junction held 15 bases outside the gene matches. CDR1 and CDR2 (germline): SGHTA, FQGNSA. CDR3 sequence (DNA): TGTGCCAGCAGCATAGTTCCCGAGACAGGGAACAACGAGCAGTACTTC. It yields the protein CASSIVPETGNNEQYF.

As DNA, the CDR3 is TGTGCCAGTAGTAGAAACGGGAGGGCAGATGAGCAGTTCTTC. Translation: CASSRNGRADEQFF. The chain joins TRBV19 to TRBJ2-1, with 8 bases fitting TRBD2. The CDR3 loop spans 14 amino acids. J gave up 8 bases and V 4 bases, and 7 bases lay outside the gene matches. The germline V gene has CDR1 LNHDA and CDR2 SQIVND (reference sequence). Full variable domain (rest looked up from reference TRBV19 and TRBJ2-1): DGGITQSPKYLFRKEGQNVTLSCEQNLNHDAMYWYRQDPGQGLRLIYYSQIVNDFQKGDIAEGYSVSREKKESFPLTVTSAQKNPTAFYLCASSRNGRADEQFFGPGTRLTVL.

At least ten counts were recorded for this clonotype. J is TRBJ2-5 and V is TRBV7-2, with TRBD2 matching over 15 bases. CDR3 length: 17 amino acids. Germline assignment: CDR1 SGHTA and CDR2 FQGNSA. V dropped 5 bases and J dropped 4; count of bases not matched to a gene: 8. The CDR3 DNA reads as TGTGCCAGCAGCGGCAAGCTGGGACTAGCGGGAGGAGAGACCCAGTACTTC. Its protein is CASSGKLGLAGGETQYF.

This clonotype was observed many times. The chain links TRBV3-1 to TRBJ2-3; 8 nucleotides agree with TRBD1. Germline trimming cut 6 bases from V and 3 bases from J; bases unmatched to any gene: 8. The germline gives CDR1 LGHDT, CDR2 YNNKEL (reference sequence). This CDR3 has 15 amino acids. CDR3 sequence reads: CASRRQGSGTDTQYF. The CDR3 DNA reads TGTGCCAGCAGGCGACAGGGGTCGGGGACAGATACGCAGTATTTT.

This clonotype was counted at least ten times. The chain couples TRBV20-1 to TRBJ2-2, with D possibly being TRBD2 (6 bases). CDR1 is DFQATT, CDR2 SNEGSKA, per germline (reference sequence). V lost 6 bases to trimming and J lost 0 bases, with 11 bases between them. The CDR3 runs 14 residues. CDR3 in DNA: TGCAGTGCGGAAGGGACTCCGAACACCGGGGAGCTGTTTTTT. Protein sequence: CSAEGTPNTGELFF.

This clonotype was counted many times. The chain has TRBV6-1 and TRBJ2-7; D may be TRBD2 (5 bases). The CDR3 extends over 14 amino acids. CDR1 is MNHNS, CDR2 SASEGT, per germline. Trimming shortened V by 7 bases and J by 6 bases, and 19 bases separated the two germline ends. CDR3 residues: CASNRRTPEGEQYF. The CDR3 DNA is TGTGCCAGCAACCGAAGGACCCCCGAGGGCGAGCAGTACTTC.

This clonotype was seen only a few times. The chain has TRBV2 and TRBJ2-7; a possible D gene is TRBD1 (5 bases). Germline V gene lookup returns CDR1 SNHLY and CDR2 FYNNEI. The length of the CDR3 is 14 residues. With 7 bases removed from V and 3 bases from J, the gap between germline ends came to 16 bases. The CDR3 reads CASILGQGRYEQYF. The CDR3, as DNA: TGTGCCAGCATTCTCGGGCAGGGTCGCTACGAGCAGTACTTC. The variable domain in full, completed from reference TRBV2 and TRBJ2-7, reads EPEVTQTPSHQVTQMGQEVILRCVPISNHLYFYWYRQILGQKVEFLVSFYNNEISEKSEIFDDQFSVERPDGSNFTLKIRSTKLEDSAMYFCASILGQGRYEQYFGPGTRLTVT.

The sample holds many counts of this clonotype. The chain links TRBV25-1 to TRBJ2-6; D gene unclear. The CDR3 contains 13 residues. The germline V and J ends were trimmed by 3 bases and 4 bases, with 4 bases remaining between them. The germline V gene has CDR1 MGHDK and CDR2 SYGVNS. CDR3 DNA sequence: TGTGCCAGCAGTGAGGGGGGGGCCAACGTCCTGACTTTC. This gives the protein CASSEGGANVLTF.

Note on this clonotype: A single base separates this from a much larger clone, so it may be a read error. The chain has TRBV7-9 and TRBJ1-4, with D uncertain. V was trimmed by 8 bases and J by 8 bases, leaving 12 bases between them. Germline V gives CDR1 SEHNR, CDR2 FQNEAQ (reference sequence). The CDR3 contains 12 residues. This CDR3 reads CASCRNREKLFF. The CDR3 region has the DNA TGTGCCAGCTGCCGTAACAGAGAAAAACTGTTTTTT.

This clonotype was observed many times. The rearrangement joins TRBV30 to TRBJ2-1, with 15 bases that match TRBD2. CDR1 and CDR2 from the germline V gene are GTSNPN and SVGIG (reference sequence). CDR3 size: 17 residues. Trimming at V came to 2 bases and at J to 4 bases, leaving 6 bases not matched to a gene. The CDR3 DNA is TGTGCCTGGAGTCTCGGACTAGCGGGAGGGCGGTACAATGAGCAGTTCTTC. Translating it yields CAWSLGLAGGRYNEQFF.

This clonotype came up a few times. The chain is built from TRBV4-1 and TRBJ2-1; TRBD2 matches 14 bases. Germline assignment: CDR1 MGHRA and CDR2 YSYEKL. V lost 1 base to trimming and J lost 10 bases; unmatched junction nucleotides: 9. This CDR3 has 17 amino acids. The CDR3 spells CASSQGGLAGGPREQFF. DNA for the CDR3: TGCGCCAGCAGCCAAGGAGGACTAGCGGGAGGCCCCAGGGAGCAGTTCTTC.

This clonotype was counted ten times or more. The chain couples TRBV11-2 to TRBJ1-5; no reliable D call. The CDR3 extends over 15 amino acids. V lost 5 bases, J lost 3 bases, and 14 bases lay in between. Germline-derived CDR1 and CDR2 are SGHAT and FQNNGV. CDR3 DNA: TGTGCCAGCAGCCTCCAGTTAGGGCCCAATCAGCCCCAGCATTTT. As protein: CASSLQLGPNQPQHF.

This clonotype showed up many times. This chain links TRBV2 with TRBJ2-4; 7 bases match TRBD1. The CDR3 sequence is 14 residues long. With 7 bases clipped from V and 4 bases from J, the junction kept 7 bases outside the gene matches. Germline values: CDR1 SNHLY, CDR2 FYNNEI. The CDR3 loop reads CASKGQTVKNIQYF. CDR3 in DNA: TGTGCCAGCAAGGGACAGACAGTAAAAAACATTCAGTACTTC.

Many counts were recorded for this clonotype. This chain joins TRBV7-8 and TRBJ2-5; D may be TRBD1 or TRBD2 (6 bases each). The germline V and J ends were trimmed by 4 bases and 5 bases, with 20 bases remaining between them. The CDR3 length is 16 residues. Germline V gives CDR1 SGHVS, CDR2 FQNEAQ. As DNA, the CDR3 is TGTGCCAGCAGCTCTCAGAGGGGGGCCCTCGGGGAGACCCAGTACTTC. Translated, it gives CASSSQRGALGETQYF.

A word on this clonotype: One junction end does not reproduce the germline sequence, and a read error may be involved. The chain uses TRBV12-3 or TRBV12-4 and TRBJ2-1, with 8 bases aligning to TRBD2. This CDR3 is built from 15 residues. The CDR3 loop is CASTDGGGTSNEQFF. The CDR3 coding sequence is TGCGCCAGCACCGACGGGGGGGGCACTTCGAATGAGCAGTTCTTC.

This clonotype was recorded many times. The gene calls are TRBV7-9 and TRBJ2-1; D is unclear. The length of the CDR3 is 15 residues. The germline V gene has CDR1 SEHNR and CDR2 FQNEAQ (reference sequence). With 8 bases removed from V and 3 bases from J, the gap between germline ends came to 17 bases. The CDR3 nucleotides read TGTGCCAGCGGGGAACATGGAGTTGGCTACAATGAGCAGTTCTTC. It is translated as CASGEHGVGYNEQFF.

This clonotype was seen many times. The CDR3 DNA reads TGTGCCAGCAGCCGAGGGGACAGGGGGACCCAGTACTTC. Translated, it gives CASSRGDRGTQYF. V and J are TRBV27 and TRBJ2-5, with 10 bases fitting TRBD1. The CDR3 spans 13 residues. The germline gives CDR1 MNHEY, CDR2 SMNVEV (reference sequence). After removal of 6 bases from V and 7 bases from J, the junction contained 5 bases not matched to a gene.

The chain uses TRBV6-1 and TRBJ2-7, with TRBD2 matching 9 bases. From germline, CDR1 is MNHNS and CDR2 SASEGT. The V segment lost 2 bases and the J segment 5 bases; nucleotides outside the gene matches: 7. This CDR3 contains 15 residues. Here the CDR3 reads CASSELWAGGDEQYF. CDR3 DNA sequence: TGTGCCAGCAGTGAATTGTGGGCGGGGGGGGACGAGCAGTACTTC.

This clonotype was seen ten or more times. V gene TRBV6-1 combines with J gene TRBJ1-4; 9 bases fit TRBD1. CDR3 length: 16 residues. Trimming took 6 bases from V and 5 from J; bases not matched to a gene: 10. Germline V gene sequence: CDR1 MNHNS, CDR2 SASEGT. The DNA of the CDR3 is TGTGCCAGCAGACTCGACTCGACAGGGGGGAATGAAAAACTGTTTTTT. Protein sequence: CASRLDSTGGNEKLFF.

In this sample, this clonotype turned up many times. The chain recombines TRBV28 with TRBJ1-2, with TRBD1 as a possible D gene (6 bases). V lost 5 bases to trimming and J lost 5 bases, with 18 bases between them. Germline CDR1 reads MDHEN; CDR2 reads SYDVKM. CDR3 length equals 15 residues. This CDR3 reads CASSTRRGNLYGYTF. CDR3 DNA sequence: TGTGCCAGCAGTACCCGTAGGGGGAATCTGTATGGCTACACCTTC.

The chain joins TRBV6-4 to TRBJ1-5; D might be TRBD1 (6 bases). V shed 7 bases and J shed 3 bases, with 16 bases lying between them. The CDR3 contains 15 residues. Per germline, CDR1 MRHNA and CDR2 SNTAGT. CDR3 DNA sequence: TGTGCCAGCAACCCGGGACATGGGTACAATCAGCCCCAGCATTTT. It yields the protein CASNPGHGYNQPQHF.

This clonotype was detected ten times or more. The genes are TRBV28 and TRBJ2-1; D may correspond to TRBD1 or TRBD2 (5 bases each). The CDR3 has 13 amino acids. With 3 bases removed from V and 10 bases from J, the gap between germline ends came to 13 bases. The germline gives CDR1 MDHEN, CDR2 SYDVKM. The CDR3 nucleotides read TGTGCCAGCAGTTTCGGGGCAGCCACGGAGCAGTTCTTC. It yields the protein CASSFGAATEQFF.

The genes are TRBV28 and TRBJ2-1, with D possibly matching TRBD1 (6 bases). The ends were cut back, 0 bases at V and 0 bases at J, with 12 bases in the middle. The CDR3 runs 17 residues. CDR1 and CDR2 from the germline V gene are MDHEN and SYDVKM. CDR3 loop: CASSLWGEGVSYNEQFF. CDR3 bases: TGTGCCAGCAGTTTATGGGGAGAGGGGGTCTCCTACAATGAGCAGTTCTTC.

A few counts support this clonotype. This sequence joins TRBV20-1 and TRBJ2-7; D is unresolved. CDR3 size: 12 residues. From germline, CDR1 is DFQATT and CDR2 SNEGSKA (reference sequence). V dropped 1 base and J dropped 2 bases, with 6 bases sitting between them. In DNA form, the CDR3 reads TGCAGTGCTAGAGTGCCCCCCTACGAGCAGTACTTC. Translation gives CSARVPPYEQYF.

This clonotype was counted many times. V and J are TRBV12-3 or TRBV12-4 and TRBJ2-5, with TRBD2 matching over 7 bases. With 3 bases clipped from V and 9 bases from J, the junction kept 1 base outside the gene matches. This CDR3 region has 11 residues. The CDR3 here is CASSFSGPQYF. CDR3 nucleotides: TGTGCCAGCAGTTTTAGCGGGCCCCAGTACTTC.

The rearrangement uses TRBV12-3 or TRBV12-4 and TRBJ2-2; D remains ambiguous. This CDR3 has 14 residues. V was pared by 5 bases and J by 4 bases, with 11 bases between. The CDR3 DNA is TGTGCCAGCAGTCGTCTTACCGGCACCGGGGAGCTGTTTTTT. Encoded protein: CASSRLTGTGELFF.

This clonotype was detected many times. This chain joins TRBV7-9 and TRBJ2-7; D gene ambiguous. Germline assignment: CDR1 SEHNR and CDR2 FQNEAQ (reference sequence). V lost 3 bases to trimming and J lost 6 bases, with 9 bases between them. The CDR3 is 12 residues long. In DNA, the CDR3 is TGTGCCAGCAGCTTCGAAAGCCGCGAGCAGTACTTC. It yields the protein CASSFESREQYF.

This clonotype was counted a few times. This sequence joins TRBV6-1 and TRBJ2-7, with 7 bases that match TRBD2. Per the germline V gene, CDR1 is MNHNS and CDR2 is SASEGT. V trimming: 1 base; J trimming: 7 bases; junction bases outside the gene matches: 7. The CDR3 extends over 14 amino acids. The CDR3 reads CASSEGGGGLEQYF. The CDR3, as DNA: TGTGCCAGCAGTGAAGGGGGGGGTGGCTTGGAGCAGTACTTC.

V and J are TRBV5-6 and TRBJ2-1, with 7 nucleotides matching TRBD2. CDR1 SGHDT and CDR2 YYEEEE come from the germline V gene. V lost 4 bases to trimming and J lost 1 base; unmatched junction nucleotides: 5. The CDR3 runs 15 residues. The CDR3 loop reads CASSPGLVSYNEQFF. The CDR3 DNA is TGTGCCAGCAGCCCCGGACTAGTATCCTACAATGAGCAGTTCTTC.

This clonotype was detected ten times or more. This sequence joins TRBV2 and TRBJ2-4; D unclear. CDR3 length equals 16 residues. The V and J ends lost 0 bases and 1 base respectively, with 10 bases between them. The germline V gene has CDR1 SNHLY and CDR2 FYNNEI. DNA of the CDR3: TGTGCCAGCAGTGAAGCAGGGTTTGTGGCCAAAAACATTCAGTACTTC. Translating it yields CASSEAGFVAKNIQYF.

V usage is TRBV15 and J usage is TRBJ2-3, with 11 bases that match TRBD2. The CDR3 is made up of 16 amino acids. After removal of 5 bases from V and 1 base from J, the junction contained 5 bases not matched to a gene. Germline V gives CDR1 LNHNV, CDR2 YYDKDF (reference sequence). The DNA for the CDR3 is TGTGCCACCAGCTCCTCACTAGCGGGAGGCACAGATACGCAGTATTTT. The encoded protein is CATSSSLAGGTDTQYF.